The rows below give T cell receptor beta chains drawn from one sample of a study of monozygotic twins with inflammatory bowel disease. TCRdb derives one entry per CDR3 protein from the 5' RACE reads, leaving out DNA. The table lists just under 45,000 distinct CDR3 sequences. The sequenced sample was blood. The receptors shown here come from a human donor with ulcerative colitis or Crohn's disease, or a healthy co-twin of an affected twin (not recorded which). CDR3s include the opening cysteine and the closing phenylalanine or tryptophan. Fields, in order: V gene, J gene, clone size, CDR3 protein. The size entry is marked missing in some rows and otherwise reads once, few, many or a size class.

TRBV20-1	TRBJ2-3	.	CSASGFTDTQYF
TRBV28	TRBJ1-2	.	CASSSPGHVITF
TRBV18	TRBJ1-3	.	CASMSANSGNTIYF
TRBV20-1	TRBJ1-1	.	CSARDTQMNTEAFF
TRBV11-1	TRBJ1-3	.	CASQTGSGNTIYF
TRBV24-1	TRBJ1-1	.	CATSAGKENTEAFF
TRBV20-1	TRBJ1-2	.	CSARDAYIQNYGYTF
TRBV3-1	TRBJ1-1	.	CASTRGTNTEAFF
TRBV12-3/TRBV12-4	TRBJ2-7	.	CASSFREIYEQYF
TRBV29-1	TRBJ1-1	.	CSATEPGGTEAFF
TRBV7-8	TRBJ2-7	.	CASSLGSGTESSYEQYF
TRBV28	TRBJ2-3	.	CASSLASPVSQYF
TRBV20-1	TRBJ2-3	.	CSARGFPNPNTQYF
TRBV15	TRBJ2-2	.	CATTLTNTGELFF
TRBV7-2	TRBJ2-3	.	CASSPEQAPDTQYF
TRBV6-1	TRBJ2-7	.	CASSEFTGRGYEQYF
TRBV5-1	TRBJ1-1	.	CASSLEVGGNTEAFF
TRBV24-1	TRBJ2-1	.	CATSDANRAQYNEQFF
TRBV10-1	TRBJ1-1	.	CASSEYQGEAFF
TRBV5-5	TRBJ1-4	.	CASSSQGLEEEKLFF
TRBV28	TRBJ1-1	.	CASSLPGGDTEAFF
TRBV5-1	TRBJ1-1	.	CASSDPGRNTEAFF
TRBV7-2	TRBJ2-3	.	CASSSGLAVTSTDTQYF
TRBV4-2	TRBJ1-6	.	CASSQSGHNSPLHF
TRBV4-3	TRBJ1-2	.	CASSQDRTGGGGYTF
TRBV10-3	TRBJ2-5	medium-sized	CAISEFSRQETQYF
TRBV7-8	TRBJ1-5	.	CASEKNQPQHF
TRBV6-1	TRBJ1-5	.	CASTHRGNQPQHF
TRBV7-9	TRBJ1-1	.	CASSLVGRDAFF
TRBV25-1	TRBJ1-1	.	CASSAWDSGTEAFF
TRBV28	TRBJ1-6	.	CASSYHRVARWGSPLHF
TRBV29-1	TRBJ1-1	.	CSGAAGFSKAFF
TRBV7-7	TRBJ2-7	.	CASSLVGERQGEYEQYF
TRBV20-1	TRBJ2-1	.	CSARMGGGGYNEQFF
TRBV7-8	TRBJ2-5	.	CASSPGQTSGAEGTQYF
TRBV12-3/TRBV12-4	TRBJ2-2	.	CASSPVRNTGELFF
TRBV20-1	TRBJ2-7	.	CSATGQAYYEQYF
TRBV5-1	TRBJ2-3	.	CASCVTGTSGSTDTQYF
TRBV28	TRBJ2-2	.	CASSTHKVGYGGELFF
TRBV27	TRBJ2-1	.	CASSLSRTLAGVSNEQFF
TRBV6-1	TRBJ1-5	.	CASSETVNQPQHF
TRBV5-5	TRBJ2-5	.	CASSDTRGGGTQYF
TRBV7-2	TRBJ2-2	.	CASSLAPDTGELFF
TRBV7-2	TRBJ2-2	.	CASSLVVGTLTGELFF
TRBV30	TRBJ1-4	.	CAWSTQRGGPEKLFF
TRBV27	TRBJ1-6	.	CASGRKASRDSPLHF
TRBV5-5	TRBJ2-7	.	CASSWGDRSYEQYF
TRBV6-1	TRBJ2-3	.	CASSVGQGAVDTQYF
TRBV24-1	TRBJ2-2	.	CATSDRPWRGGTGELFF
TRBV15	TRBJ1-1	.	CATSREYAGHMNTEAFF
TRBV5-4	TRBJ2-1	.	CASSLKSSGATSYNEQFF
TRBV20-1	TRBJ2-3	.	CSASTEREGTQYF
TRBV7-2	TRBJ1-2	.	CASSFPGQPYGYTF
TRBV12-3/TRBV12-4	TRBJ1-5	.	CASSRDNQPQHF
TRBV20-1	TRBJ2-7	.	CSADRSYTYEQYF
TRBV5-1	TRBJ2-3	.	CASSSRGRSIDTQYF
TRBV28	TRBJ2-3	.	CASSNWGTDTQYF
TRBV4-3	TRBJ1-2	.	CASSNHGEGGYTF